These 4 T cell receptor beta chains came from one sample sequenced in a study of shared clonotypes between healthy human individuals. CD45RO-negative, CCR7-positively selected cells formed the naive CD8 fraction, excluding terminally differentiated effector memory CD45RA+ cells. Measured with immunoSEQ multiplex PCR; TCRdb has only the in-frame clones, and not every one. The table records around 1.9 million clones, about 93% of them present only once. Sequenced material: naive CD8+ T cells from PBMCs. The receptor set was obtained from a man aged 18-30 years in good health. Some clones in this sample may be carry-over from other donors' samples.

The CDR3 loop reads CASSFLKTGVYEQYF. CDR3 in DNA: TGTGCCAGCAGCTTCCTGAAGACAGGGGTCTACGAGCAGTACTTC. The chain is built from TRBV5-8 and TRBJ2-7, with 8 bases lining up with TRBD1. J was trimmed by 3 bases and V by 2 bases; bases with no gene match: 7. CDR1 and CDR2 (germline): SGHTS, YDEGEE. The CDR3 covers 15 residues. Supplemented by reference TRBV5-8 and TRBJ2-7, the full variable domain reads EAGVTQSPTHLIKTRGQQATLRCSPISGHTSVYWYQQALGLGLQFLLWYDEGEERNRGNFPPRFSGRQFPNYSSELNVNALELEDSALYLCASSFLKTGVYEQYFGPGTRLTVT.

The V gene is TRBV19, the J gene TRBJ1-3; D is unresolved. V was shortened by 5 bases and J by 4 bases, with 3 bases between the two germline ends. This CDR3 region has 11 residues. CDR1 LNHDA and CDR2 SQIVND come from the germline V gene (reference sequence). The CDR3 here is CASSWGNTIYF. In nucleotides, the CDR3 is TGTGCCAGTAGTTGGGGAAACACCATATATTTT.

The rearrangement links TRBV7-9 to TRBJ1-3; D ambiguous. This CDR3 is built from 14 residues. CDR1 is SEHNR and CDR2 is FQNEAQ in the germline V gene (reference sequence). Trimming took 4 bases from V and 4 from J, leaving 11 bases between them. Written as DNA, the CDR3 is TGTGCCAGCAGCTCGCAATTCTCCGGAAACACCATATATTTT. Amino acid sequence: CASSSQFSGNTIYF.

The rearrangement uses TRBV5-1 and TRBJ1-1; D may be TRBD1 (6 bases). CDR1 is SGHRS, CDR2 YFSETQ, per germline. Trimming removed 4 bases at V and 1 base at J, with 17 bases between. The CDR3 runs 16 residues. CDR3 protein: CASSPYRATRNTEAFF. CDR3 nucleotides: TGCGCCAGCAGCCCCTACAGGGCAACCCGGAACACTGAAGCTTTCTTT.